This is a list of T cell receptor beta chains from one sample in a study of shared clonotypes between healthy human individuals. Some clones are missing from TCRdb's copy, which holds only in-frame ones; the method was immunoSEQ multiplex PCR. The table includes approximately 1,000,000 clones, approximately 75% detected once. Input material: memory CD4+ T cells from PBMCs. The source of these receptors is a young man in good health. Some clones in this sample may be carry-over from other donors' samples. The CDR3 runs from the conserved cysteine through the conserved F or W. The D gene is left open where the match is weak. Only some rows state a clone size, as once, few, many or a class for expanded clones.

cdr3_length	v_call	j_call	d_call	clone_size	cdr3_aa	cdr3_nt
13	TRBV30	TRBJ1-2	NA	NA	CAWRPLVGYGYTF	TGTGCCTGGAGACCTTTAGTTGGGTATGGCTACACCTTC
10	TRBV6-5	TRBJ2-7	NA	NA	CASLSYEQYF	TGTGCCAGTTTGTCCTACGAGCAGTACTTC
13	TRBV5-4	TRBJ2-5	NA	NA	CASSLEGRETQYF	TGTGCCAGCAGCTTGGAGGGGAGGGAGACCCAGTACTTC
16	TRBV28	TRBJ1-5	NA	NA	CASSLTRAGFNQPQHF	TGTGCCAGCAGTTTAACCCGGGCGGGGTTTAATCAGCCCCAGCATTTT
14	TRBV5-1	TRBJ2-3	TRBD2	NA	CASSRSGITDTQYF	TGCGCCAGCAGCCGTAGCGGGATCACAGATACGCAGTATTTT
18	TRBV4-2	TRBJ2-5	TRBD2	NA	CASSRARVVREGQETQYF	TGTGCCAGCAGCCGGGCCCGAGTAGTGCGGGAGGGCCAAGAGACCCAGTACTTC
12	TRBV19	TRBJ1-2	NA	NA	CASSFFFYGYTF	TGTGCCAGTAGTTTTTTCTTCTATGGCTACACCTTC
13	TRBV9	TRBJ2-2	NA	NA	CASSVETSGELFF	TGTGCCAGCAGCGTAGAAACCTCCGGGGAGCTGTTTTTT
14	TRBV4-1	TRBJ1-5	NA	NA	CASSQEGLNQPQHF	TGCGCCAGCAGCCAAGAGGGGCTCAATCAGCCCCAGCATTTT
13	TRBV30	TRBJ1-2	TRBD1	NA	CACHRGGGYGYTF	TGTGCCTGCCACAGGGGGGGTGGCTATGGCTACACCTTC
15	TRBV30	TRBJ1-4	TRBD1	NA	CAWSQGTGLNEKLFF	TGTGCCTGGAGCCAAGGGACAGGGCTTAATGAAAAGCTGTTTTTT
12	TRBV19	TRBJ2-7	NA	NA	CASSIPPGEQYF	TGTGCCAGTAGTATCCCGCCAGGGGAGCAGTACTTC
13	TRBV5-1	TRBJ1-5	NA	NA	CASSPGVGQPQHF	TGCGCCAGCAGCCCTGGGGTCGGTCAGCCCCAGCATTTT
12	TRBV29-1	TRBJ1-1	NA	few	CSVTGLNTEAFF	TGCAGCGTTACAGGGTTGAACACTGAAGCTTTCTTT
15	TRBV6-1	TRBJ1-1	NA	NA	CASSEIRVGNTEAFF	TGTGCCAGCAGTGAAATTCGGGTGGGGAACACTGAAGCTTTCTTT
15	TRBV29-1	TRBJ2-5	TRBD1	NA	CSVSSLRRGQETQYF	TGCAGCGTTTCCTCATTGCGCAGGGGGCAAGAGACCCAGTACTTC
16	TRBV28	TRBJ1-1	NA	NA	CASSPLPRGSNTEAFF	TGTGCCAGCAGTCCCCTACCCCGGGGCTCGAACACTGAAGCTTTCTTT
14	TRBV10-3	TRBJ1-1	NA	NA	CAITRSGLNTEAFF	TGTGCCATCACCAGGAGCGGATTGAACACTGAAGCTTTCTTT
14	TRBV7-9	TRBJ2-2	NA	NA	CASSAESGRGELFF	TGTGCCAGCAGCGCCGAGTCGGGTCGCGGGGAGCTGTTTTTT
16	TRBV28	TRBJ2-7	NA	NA	CASSFYVRTQTYEQYF	TGTGCCAGCAGTTTTTATGTCAGGACTCAGACCTACGAGCAGTACTTC
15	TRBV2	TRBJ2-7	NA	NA	CASSEYGRATYEQYF	TGTGCCAGCAGTGAATACGGACGGGCAACCTACGAGCAGTACTTC
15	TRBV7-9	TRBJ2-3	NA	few	CASSPGSGYADTQYF	TGTGCCAGCAGCCCCGGGTCAGGGTACGCAGATACGCAGTATTTT
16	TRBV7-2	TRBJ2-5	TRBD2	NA	CASSPAVGRAQETQYF	TGTGCCAGCAGCCCCGCGGTGGGGAGGGCCCAAGAGACCCAGTACTTC
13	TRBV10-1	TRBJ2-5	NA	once	CASSKDNQETQYF	TGCGCCAGCAGCAAGGACAACCAAGAGACCCAGTACTTC
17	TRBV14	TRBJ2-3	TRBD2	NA	CASSDETKAGGPDTQYF	TGTGCCAGCAGCGACGAAACAAAAGCGGGAGGGCCGGATACGCAGTATTTT
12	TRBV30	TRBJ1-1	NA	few	CAWSDMNTEAFF	TGTGCCTGGAGTGACATGAACACTGAAGCTTTCTTT
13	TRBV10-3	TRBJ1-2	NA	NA	CAISTQGNYGYTF	TGTGCCATCAGTACCCAGGGTAACTATGGCTACACCTTC
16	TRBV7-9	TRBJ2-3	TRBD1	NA	CASSLRQGANTDTQYF	TGTGCCAGCAGCTTAAGACAGGGTGCCAACACAGATACGCAGTATTTT
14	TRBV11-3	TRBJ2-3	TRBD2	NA	CASSLGLAGDTQYF	TGTGCCAGCAGCCTCGGACTAGCGGGGGATACGCAGTATTTT
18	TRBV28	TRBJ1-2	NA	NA	CASSQPLGSKRGLYGYTF	TGTGCCAGCAGTCAACCCCTCGGTTCCAAGCGGGGGCTCTATGGCTACACCTTC
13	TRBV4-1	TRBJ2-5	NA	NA	CASSPGPQETQYF	TGCGCCAGCAGCCCCGGGCCCCAAGAGACCCAGTACTTC
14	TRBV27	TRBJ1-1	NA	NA	CASSLKGRNTEAFF	TGTGCCAGCAGTTTAAAAGGAAGGAACACTGAAGCTTTCTTT
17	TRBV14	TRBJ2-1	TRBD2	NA	CASSHPRLSGRVNEQFF	TGTGCCAGCAGCCACCCCAGGTTAAGCGGGAGGGTCAATGAGCAGTTCTTC
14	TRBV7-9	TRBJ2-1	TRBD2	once	CASGLAGPTNEQFF	TGTGCCAGCGGCCTAGCGGGACCGACCAATGAGCAGTTCTTC
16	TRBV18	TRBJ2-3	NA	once	CASPPASGRGADTQYF	TGTGCCAGCCCCCCGGCTTCCGGGAGAGGGGCAGATACGCAGTATTTT
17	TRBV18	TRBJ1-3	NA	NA	CASSPTPDLSSGNTIYF	TGTGCCAGCTCACCTACCCCGGACCTTAGTTCTGGAAACACCATATATTTT
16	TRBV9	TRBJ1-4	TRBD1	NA	CASSVEGTGWTEKLFF	TGTGCCAGCAGCGTAGAGGGGACAGGGTGGACTGAAAAACTGTTTTTT
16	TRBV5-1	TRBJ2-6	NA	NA	CASSLPQAAGANVLTF	TGCGCCAGCAGCTTACCCCAGGCCGCCGGGGCCAACGTCCTGACTTTC
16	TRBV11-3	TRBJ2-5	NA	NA	CASSRHPQGLEETQYF	TGTGCCAGCAGCCGACACCCGCAGGGGCTGGAAGAGACCCAGTACTTC
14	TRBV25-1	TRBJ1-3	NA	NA	CASSDRASGNTIYF	TGTGCCAGCAGTGACAGGGCCTCTGGAAACACCATATATTTT